Presented here are 13 T cell receptor beta chains from one specimen sequenced in a study of beta chain features in type 1 diabetes. Expressed TCRB transcripts were sequenced, since all the RNA that had been isolated was reverse transcribed. Using immunoSEQ multiplex PCR, the repertoire was profiled, and TCRdb retains in-frame clones only, with some absent. The data contain fewer than 200,000 clones, around an eighth of them seen just once; the ten biggest clones take up 0.62%. The sequencing input was central memory CD4+ T cells from blood. The receptors come from a young woman in good health.

This clone was observed a handful of times. The sample holds other DNA sequences that translate to the same CDR3. The chain recombines TRBV9 with TRBJ2-5, with 10 bases that match TRBD1. The V gene end was trimmed by 0 bases and the J gene end by 2 bases; junction bases not matched to a gene: 4. Germline values: CDR1 SGDLS, CDR2 YYNGEE. The CDR3 extends over 16 amino acids. In DNA, the CDR3 is TGTGCCAGCAGCGTAGGGACAGGGGGACTACAAGAGACCCAGTACTTC. Translation: CASSVGTGGLQETQYF. Complete variable domain (other parts from reference TRBV9 and TRBJ2-5): DSGVTQTPKHLITATGQRVTLRCSPRSGDLSVYWYQQSLDQGLQFLIQYYNGEERAKGNILERFSAQQFPDLHSELNLSSLELGDSALYFCASSVGTGGLQETQYFGPGTRLLVL.

This clone was recorded a few times. CDR3 sequence (DNA): TGTGCCAGCAGCTTAGGACGAGGGAGGGCCGGAGTCTACGAGCAGTACTTC. Protein sequence: CASSLGRGRAGVYEQYF. The chain links TRBV7-8 to TRBJ2-7; 7 bases line up with TRBD2. CDR1 SGHVS and CDR2 FQNEAQ come from the germline V gene. V was pared by 1 base and J by 3 bases, with 12 bases of the junction left unmatched. The CDR3 loop spans 17 amino acids.

The chain uses TRBV7-2 and TRBJ2-7, with D maybe TRBD2 (6 bases). The CDR3 sequence is 15 residues long. Germline values: CDR1 SGHTA, CDR2 FQGNSA. V was trimmed by 5 bases and J by 0 bases, leaving 14 bases between them. CDR3 in DNA: TGTGCCAGCAGCCTAGGTGCTAGCGCCTCCTACGAGCAGTACTTC. Its protein is CASSLGASASYEQYF.

The chain joins TRBV5-4 to TRBJ1-5; TRBD1 matches 10 bases. CDR3 size: 14 residues. V was pared by 4 bases and J by 7 bases, with 5 bases of the junction left unmatched. The germline V gene encodes CDR1 SGHNT and CDR2 YYREEE (reference sequence). The CDR3 spells CASSPGQGEQPQHF. In DNA form, the CDR3 reads TGTGCCAGCAGCCCCGGACAGGGGGAACAGCCCCAGCATTTT.

This clone turned up a few times. V usage is TRBV10-3 and J usage is TRBJ2-5, with 8 bases aligning to TRBD1. The length of the CDR3 is 13 residues. The germline CDR1 and CDR2 sequences are ENHRY and SYGVKD. V shed 9 bases, J shed 4 bases, and the junction held 7 bases outside the gene matches. CDR3 residues: CAIGQGIGETQYF. CDR3 nucleotides: TGTGCCATAGGACAGGGTATCGGAGAGACCCAGTACTTC.

CDR3 in DNA: TGCGCCAGCAGCTACGGGACTAGCGGGGCCTACGAGCAGTACTTC. Protein product: CASSYGTSGAYEQYF. The chain is built from TRBV5-1 and TRBJ2-7; TRBD2 matches 13 bases. Trimming took 3 bases from V and 2 from J; bases not matched to a gene: 2. CDR3 length: 15 residues. From germline, CDR1 is SGHRS and CDR2 YFSETQ.

This chain uses TRBV5-4 with TRBJ2-5; TRBD1 agrees at 7 bases. The CDR3 is made up of 15 amino acids. CDR1 is SGHNT and CDR2 is YYREEE in the germline V gene (reference sequence). The J segment lost 2 bases and the V segment lost 4 bases, leaving 8 bases of the junction unmatched. The CDR3: CASSPATGYQETQYF. The CDR3, as DNA: TGTGCCAGCAGCCCGGCGACAGGGTATCAAGAGACCCAGTACTTC.

This clone was recorded many times. This sequence joins TRBV9 and TRBJ1-2; 8 nucleotides align to TRBD1. Germline V CDR1 and CDR2: SGDLS, YYNGEE. Trimming at V came to 4 bases and at J to 8 bases, leaving 13 bases not matched to a gene. The CDR3 extends over 15 amino acids. The CDR3 DNA sequence: TGTGCCAGCAGCCCACGACAGGGGCATCTGGGGGGCTACACCTTC. Translated: CASSPRQGHLGGYTF.

In this sample, this clone turned up a few times. The chain links TRBV28 to TRBJ1-2; 8 nucleotides align to TRBD1. The CDR3 consists of 13 residues. The germline gives CDR1 MDHEN, CDR2 SYDVKM. The V segment lost 2 bases and the J segment 8 bases; nucleotides outside the gene matches: 4. The CDR3 nucleotides are TGTGCCAGCAGTTTACAGGGGGCGCGGGGCTACACCTTC. Protein sequence: CASSLQGARGYTF.

This chain joins TRBV28 and TRBJ1-1, with 9 bases fitting TRBD1. There are 11 residues in the CDR3. The V gene end was trimmed by 4 bases and the J gene end by 11 bases; junction bases not matched to a gene: 2. Looked up from germline, CDR1 is MDHEN and CDR2 is SYDVKM. The DNA for the CDR3 is TGTGCCAGCAGTTGGGACAGGGCGGCTTTCTTT. It specifies CASSWDRAAFF.

The V gene is TRBV29-1, the J gene TRBJ1-4; D uncertain. Per the germline V gene, CDR1 is SQVTM and CDR2 is ANQGSEA. Trimming took off 6 bases at V and 8 bases at J, with 13 bases between the two ends. CDR3 size: 12 residues. The CDR3 region is CSVPGPGEKLFF. The CDR3 nucleotides are TGCAGCGTGCCTGGACCGGGAGAAAAACTGTTTTTT.

The rearrangement links TRBV27 to TRBJ2-7, with 10 bases identical to TRBD1. This CDR3 has 16 residues. The germline CDR1 and CDR2 sequences are MNHEY and SMNVEV (reference sequence). The V gene end was trimmed by 3 bases and the J gene end by 1 base; junction bases not matched to a gene: 6. The CDR3 here is CASSFFGDRGSYEQYF. The CDR3 nucleotides read TGTGCCAGCAGTTTTTTTGGGGACAGGGGTTCCTACGAGCAGTACTTC.

The chain has TRBV7-2 and TRBJ2-7; D perhaps matches TRBD2 (6 bases). CDR1 is SGHTA, CDR2 FQGNSA, per germline. The V end was cut by 5 bases, the J end by 0 bases, with 20 bases between. The length of the CDR3 is 17 residues. The CDR3 sequence: CASSPHSGARVSYEQYF. The DNA for the CDR3 is TGTGCCAGCAGCCCTCACTCGGGAGCAAGGGTCTCCTACGAGCAGTACTTC. The entire variable domain, with the rest obtained from reference TRBV7-2 and TRBJ2-7, is as follows: GAGVSQSPSNKVTEKGKDVELRCDPISGHTALYWYRQSLGQGLEFLIYFQGNSAPDKSGLPSDRFSAERTGGSVSTLTIQRTQQEDSAVYLCASSPHSGARVSYEQYFGPGTRLTVT.